This T cell receptor (beta chain) came from a study of shared clonotypes between healthy human individuals. Across the study: A donor's plate count was three for CD4 naive and three for CD4 memory; CD8 naive had two and CD8 memory one. Findings and caveats of the study: When naive CD4 clonotypes were compared across several donors, 4% to 5.5% were shared.

About this clone itself: Antigen specificity is unknown.

The assay used deep level. Genomic DNA of every subset was divided equally among multiple immunoSEQ plates. Clones were read by immunoSEQ multiplex PCR, and TCRdb kept only the in-frame ones, dropping some. This table has about 2.1 million clones, 80% to 95% appearing once. CDR3 size: 14 residues. The V gene lost 1 base and the J gene lost 7 bases, with 13 bases spanning the gap. CDR1 and CDR2 from the germline V gene are SGHAT and FQNNGV. Naive CD8 cells comprised CD45RO-negative, CCR7-positively selected cells, excluding terminally differentiated effector memory CD45RA+ cells. Sequenced material: naive CD8+ T cells from PBMCs. The receptor comes from a young man in good health. Some clones in this sample may be carry-over from other donors' samples. J is TRBJ1-1 and V is TRBV11-2; tentatively, D is TRBD1 (6 bases). The CDR3: CASSLVTGSYEAFF. As DNA, the CDR3 is TGTGCCAGCAGCTTAGTTACAGGGTCTTATGAAGCTTTCTTT.